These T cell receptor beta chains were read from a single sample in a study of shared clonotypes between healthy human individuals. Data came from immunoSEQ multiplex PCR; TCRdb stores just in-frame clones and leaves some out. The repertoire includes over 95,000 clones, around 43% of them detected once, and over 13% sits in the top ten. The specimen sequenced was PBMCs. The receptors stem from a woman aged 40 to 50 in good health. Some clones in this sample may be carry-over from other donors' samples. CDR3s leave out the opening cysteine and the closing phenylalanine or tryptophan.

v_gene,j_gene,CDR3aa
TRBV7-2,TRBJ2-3,ASSQRTSGEDTQY
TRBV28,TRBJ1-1,ASSFPGGGGAF
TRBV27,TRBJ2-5,ASSPGLADRGTQY
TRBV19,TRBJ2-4,ASSHGWGRTKNIQY
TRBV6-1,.,ASSVAESSYEQY
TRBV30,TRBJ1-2,AWSRLGVAYGYT
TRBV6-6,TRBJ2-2,ATLLGETGELF
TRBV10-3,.,AISEGSEQY
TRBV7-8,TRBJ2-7,ASSSPSVGADEQY
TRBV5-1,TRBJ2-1,ASSPGQGYNEQF
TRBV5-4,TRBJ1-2,ASSSEEYGYT
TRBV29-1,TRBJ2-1,SVELGYNEQF
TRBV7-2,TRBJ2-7,ASSLEHNQRQY
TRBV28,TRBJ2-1,ASSPLLREPRTENEQF
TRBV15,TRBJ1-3,ATSRDPVGGSGNTIY
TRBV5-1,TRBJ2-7,ASSGTGGSYEQY
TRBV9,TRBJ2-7,ASSELAGVNYEQY
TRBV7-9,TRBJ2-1,ASSLSRLAPNEQF
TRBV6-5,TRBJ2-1,ASSPNSPRNEQF
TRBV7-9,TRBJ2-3,ASSLERDGVTQY
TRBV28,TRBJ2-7,ASSSASAQY
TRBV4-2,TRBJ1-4,ASSPGGDSGEKLF
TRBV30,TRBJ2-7,AWSRGLEGNEQY
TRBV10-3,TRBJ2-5,AISGDSAETQY
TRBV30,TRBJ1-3,AWSVGNPTAGNTIY
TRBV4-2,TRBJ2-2,ASSQGTGATGELF
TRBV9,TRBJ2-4,ASAGLAENIQY
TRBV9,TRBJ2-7,ASSPTPGQIYEQY
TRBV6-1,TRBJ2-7,AISEVTSGNSYEQY
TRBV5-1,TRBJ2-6,ASSLIGSGTNVLT
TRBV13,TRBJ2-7,ASRATGSEQY
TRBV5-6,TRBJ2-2,ASSRSWSGELF
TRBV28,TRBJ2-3,ASSMNRGALTDTQY
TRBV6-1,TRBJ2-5,ASSSDTVTY
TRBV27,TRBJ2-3,ASSLSDPSTDTQY
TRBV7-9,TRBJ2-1,ASSLGLVFNEQF
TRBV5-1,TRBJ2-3,ASSAASVGDTQY
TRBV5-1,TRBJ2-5,ASSLRPGQGLGETQY
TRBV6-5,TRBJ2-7,ASAQSSYEQY
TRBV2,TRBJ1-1,ASSWFAGTANVNTEAF
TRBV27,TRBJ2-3,ASSSWGYTDTQY
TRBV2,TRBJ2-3,ASRRDRSTDTQY
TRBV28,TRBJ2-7,ASSLSARTGYEQY
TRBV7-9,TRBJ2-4,ASSLGAGLAKNIQY
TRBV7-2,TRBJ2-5,ASSLSSLDGETQY
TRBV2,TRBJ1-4,ASSEGDSQKLF
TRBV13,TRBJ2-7,ASSLRRGGGLAVAYEQY
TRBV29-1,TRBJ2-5,SVGPRGVGETQY
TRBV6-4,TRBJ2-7,ASSEGQGGSYEQY
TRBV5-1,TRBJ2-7,ASSLGVGRSYEQY
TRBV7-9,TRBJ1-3,ASSPPAVDTIY
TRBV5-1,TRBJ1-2,ASSLAGTTNYGYT
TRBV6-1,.,ASSALSYNEQF
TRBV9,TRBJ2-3,ASSAHRLAGDPDTQY
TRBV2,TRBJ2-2,ASSENRVGGELF
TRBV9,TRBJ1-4,ASSVGTAYNEKLF
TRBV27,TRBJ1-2,ASSFGGTARISYT